The sequence of this T cell receptor beta chain was determined in a study of blood T cell repertoires in COVID-19. Study-wide context: COVID-19 samples, acute and convalescent, were from the United States, Italy and Spain. T cells, B-cell-depleted T cells, or PBMCs supplied cDNA or gDNA.

CDR1 and CDR2 (germline): LNHDA, SQIVND (reference sequence). V gave up 3 bases and J gave up 6 bases, with 12 bases separating them. The CDR3 runs to 14 residues. The assay was immunoSEQ multiplex PCR, and TCRdb's table has in-frame clones only and misses some. The sample records under 70,000 clones, roughly 75% being singletons. The rearrangement joins TRBV19 to TRBJ1-5; unclear D gene. The receptor was derived from a human donor in a cohort sampled during active COVID-19. The sample comprised peripheral blood. CDR3 nucleotides: TGTGCCAGTAGTATCGAGAGGGAGGGTCAGCCCCAGCATTTT. It codes for CASSIEREGQPQHF.